The 25 T cell receptor beta chains below were found in one sample sequenced in a study of blood T cell repertoires in COVID-19. Repertoires were generated with immunoSEQ multiplex PCR, while TCRdb's copy carries only in-frame clones and drops some. The sample has 300,000 to 400,000 clones; 86% are singletons. Sequenced input: peripheral blood. All receptors derive from a woman aged 55-69 years with COVID-19, enrolled during active disease.

V and J are TRBV5-4 and TRBJ1-2; the D gene is possibly TRBD1 (5 bases). Looked up from germline, CDR1 is SGHNT and CDR2 is YYREEE (reference sequence). With 4 bases removed from V and 1 base from J, the gap between germline ends came to 11 bases. The CDR3 is 14 amino acids. The CDR3 DNA sequence: TGTGCCAGCAGCAACGACGGGGGTAACTATGGCTACACCTTC. Translated, it gives CASSNDGGNYGYTF.

The chain combines TRBV7-3 with TRBJ2-1, with 8 bases identical to TRBD2. With V trimmed by 5 bases and J by 2 bases, 8 bases remained unmatched. The CDR3 contains 16 residues. Per the germline V gene, CDR1 is SGHTA and CDR2 is FQGTGA. CDR3 region: CASSRDGGDPYNEQFF. DNA for the CDR3: TGTGCCAGCAGCCGTGACGGGGGGGATCCCTACAATGAGCAGTTCTTC.

CDR3 sequence (DNA): TGCAGCGCCGCTGCAGGACAGGGAAACATGGGCTACACCTTC. Its translation: CSAAAGQGNMGYTF. The V call is TRBV29-1, the J call TRBJ1-2, with 8 bases identical to TRBD1. CDR1 and CDR2 (germline): SQVTM, ANQGSEA. V lost 7 bases to trimming and J lost 8 bases; unmatched junction nucleotides: 15. The CDR3 loop spans 14 amino acids.

The CDR3 spells CASSLSSGQGAGYTF. As DNA, the CDR3 is TGTGCCAGCAGTTTATCGTCGGGACAGGGGGCTGGCTACACCTTC. V gene TRBV27 combines with J gene TRBJ1-2, with 12 bases that match TRBD1. Germline lookup yields CDR1 MNHEY and CDR2 SMNVEV (reference sequence). V trimming: 0 bases; J trimming: 7 bases; junction bases outside the gene matches: 3. The CDR3 is 15 amino acids.

The chain employs TRBV5-1 and TRBJ1-1; TRBD1 agrees at 12 bases. The CDR3 contains 18 residues. Germline V gives CDR1 SGHRS, CDR2 YFSETQ. The junction had 9 bases not matched to a gene; V was cut back by 2 bases and J by 1 base. The CDR3 region has the DNA TGCGCCAGCAGCTTTTCCGGGACAGGGGGCGTCAAGAACACTGAAGCTTTCTTT. This translates into CASSFSGTGGVKNTEAFF.

The chain is built from TRBV6-4 and TRBJ2-1; 7 bases line up with TRBD2. Trimming cost V 4 bases and J 0 bases; bases outside gene matches: 3. Germline V gene data show CDR1 as MRHNA and CDR2 as SNTAGT. This CDR3 is 15 amino acids long. CDR3 sequence reads: CASSARGSSYNEQFF. In DNA form, the CDR3 reads TGTGCCAGCAGTGCGCGGGGGAGCTCCTACAATGAGCAGTTCTTC.

V is TRBV11-3 and J is TRBJ2-3, with D possibly TRBD2 on 6 matching bases. Germline V gene data show CDR1 as SGHNT and CDR2 as YENEEA. CDR3 length: 16 residues. V lost 3 bases to trimming and J lost 4 bases, with 17 bases between them. The chain's CDR3 is CASSLSWGVAADTQYF. CDR3 nucleotide sequence: TGTGCCAGCAGCTTGTCTTGGGGGGTAGCCGCAGATACGCAGTATTTT. Combining the CDR3 with reference TRBV11-3 and TRBJ2-3 gives the whole variable domain EAGVVQSPRYKIIEKKQPVAFWCNPISGHNTLYWYLQNLGQGPELLIRYENEEAVDDSQLPKDRFSAERLKGVDSTLKIQPAELGDSAVYLCASSLSWGVAADTQYFGPGTRLTVL.

The chain couples TRBV19 to TRBJ2-5, with 10 bases lining up with TRBD1. Germline CDR1 is LNHDA and CDR2 is SQIVND (reference sequence). V lost 9 bases to trimming and J lost 4 bases; unmatched junction nucleotides: 5. The CDR3 loop spans 13 amino acids. DNA for the CDR3: TGTGCCAGCCGCAGGACAGGGGGAGAGACCCAGTACTTC. Translation gives CASRRTGGETQYF.

This chain joins TRBV9 and TRBJ2-6; D remains ambiguous. This CDR3 is 15 amino acids long. The germline V gene has CDR1 SGDLS and CDR2 YYNGEE. Trimming took off 0 bases at V and 4 bases at J, with 8 bases between the two ends. The CDR3 is CASSVAGGGANVLTF. CDR3 nucleotides: TGTGCCAGCAGCGTAGCGGGTGGCGGGGCCAACGTCCTGACTTTC.

The chain carries TRBV3-1 (or the pseudogene TRBV3-2) and TRBJ2-7, with TRBD2 as a possible D gene (6 bases). The CDR3 is 12 residues long. Looked up from germline, CDR1 is LGHDT and CDR2 is YNNKEL (reference sequence). V was cut by 1 base and J by 13 bases, with 14 bases left in between. The DNA for the CDR3 is TGTGCCAGCAGCCAAGTGGGAGGTAGAACCTACTTC. Protein sequence: CASSQVGGRTYF.

V gene TRBV19 combines with J gene TRBJ2-7; D is possibly TRBD1 (5 bases). V was shortened by 3 bases and J by 4 bases, with 16 bases between the two germline ends. The CDR3 totals 15 residues. Germline lookup yields CDR1 LNHDA and CDR2 SQIVND (reference sequence). The CDR3 region is CASSIQGDLLYEQYF. CDR3 coding DNA: TGTGCCAGTAGTATTCAGGGCGATCTTTTATACGAGCAGTACTTC.

The gene calls are TRBV7-9 and TRBJ2-7; possible D gene TRBD1, 6 bases. The CDR3 loop spans 13 amino acids. V was clipped by 6 bases and J by 6 bases, with 15 bases between them. The germline gives CDR1 SEHNR, CDR2 FQNEAQ (reference sequence). The CDR3 loop is CASRARQATEQYF. As DNA, the CDR3 is TGTGCCAGCAGGGCGAGACAGGCGACCGAGCAGTACTTC.

Only one count was recorded for this clone. This chain joins TRBV4-2 and TRBJ2-5; 9 bases fit TRBD2. With V trimmed by 0 bases and J by 1 base, 6 bases remained unmatched. CDR1 and CDR2 (germline): LGHNA, YNFKEQ. The CDR3 spans 17 residues. CDR3 nucleotide sequence: TGTGCCAGCAGCCAAGAACGGGAGCGGGGGGCCCAAGAGACCCAGTACTTC. It yields the protein CASSQERERGAQETQYF.

The chain joins TRBV7-9 to TRBJ2-7, with 8 bases fitting TRBD1. There are 13 residues in the CDR3. Per the germline V gene, CDR1 is SEHNR and CDR2 is FQNEAQ (reference sequence). The DNA of the CDR3 is TGTGCTAATGGGGACAGGCTCCACGGGGGGCAGTACTTC. It is translated as CANGDRLHGGQYF.

This chain joins TRBV6-6 and TRBJ1-1; TRBD1 might be the D (5 bases). The V end lost 6 bases, the J end lost 1 base, and 12 bases lay between the germline ends. The germline V gene has CDR1 MNHNY and CDR2 SVGAGI (reference sequence). The CDR3 extends over 14 amino acids. The CDR3 reads CASSPGHANTEAFF. The CDR3 DNA reads TGTGCCAGCAGCCCAGGACACGCGAACACTGAAGCTTTCTTT.

The chain links TRBV6-4 to TRBJ2-1; the D gene is possibly TRBD2 (7 bases). This CDR3 spans 14 amino acids. In germline, CDR1 is MRHNA, CDR2 SNTAGT. Between the trimmed V and J ends, which lost 0 bases and 10 bases, there was a span of 13 bases. As DNA, the CDR3 is TGTGCCAGCAGTGACTCGGGGGGGCGCGGGGAGCAGTTCTTC. It specifies CASSDSGGRGEQFF.

The chain is built from TRBV3-1 (or the pseudogene TRBV3-2) and TRBJ2-5; D is ambiguous. CDR1 LGHDT and CDR2 YNNKEL come from the germline V gene (reference sequence). The V gene lost 2 bases and the J gene lost 1 base, with 11 bases spanning the gap. This CDR3 is built from 15 residues. This chain's CDR3 is CASSQTFTPQETQYF. The CDR3 DNA is TGTGCCAGCAGCCAAACGTTTACACCCCAAGAGACCCAGTACTTC.

This chain links TRBV30 with TRBJ1-4; a weak D match, TRBD1 (6 bases). Trimming cost V 3 bases and J 4 bases, with 15 bases left between them. This CDR3 spans 15 amino acids. Germline V gene lookup returns CDR1 GTSNPN and CDR2 SVGIG (reference sequence). CDR3 nucleotides: TGTGCCTGGAGGGGATCGGGGGGCTATAATGAAAAACTGTTTTTT. The encoded protein is CAWRGSGGYNEKLFF. Complete variable domain (other parts from reference TRBV30 and TRBJ1-4): SQTIHQWPATLVQPVGSPLSLECTVEGTSNPNLYWYRQAAGRGLQLLFYSVGIGQISSEVPQNLSASRPQDRQFILSSKKLLLSDSGFYLCAWRGSGGYNEKLFFGSGTQLSVL.

V and J are TRBV5-6 and TRBJ1-1, with D tentatively TRBD1 (5 bases). This CDR3 comprises 12 residues. The germline CDR1 and CDR2 sequences are SGHDT and YYEEEE. Trimming pared 4 bases from V and 7 bases from J, leaving 11 bases between. For the CDR3, the DNA is TGTGCCAGCAGCCCAGGGACTGGTGAAGCTTTCTTT. This translates into CASSPGTGEAFF.

The V gene is TRBV7-9, the J gene TRBJ2-7; D not certain. CDR1 is SEHNR, CDR2 FQNEAQ, per germline (reference sequence). This CDR3 spans 12 amino acids. Trimming took off 6 bases at V and 5 bases at J, with 11 bases between the two ends. The CDR3 DNA follows: TGTGCCAGCAGTGTCCTCCCTCACGAGCAGTACTTC. Protein: CASSVLPHEQYF.

This rearrangement joins TRBV9 to TRBJ1-2; TRBD1 is a possible D gene (6 bases). The germline CDR1 and CDR2 sequences are SGDLS and YYNGEE. The CDR3 is 15 amino acids. Deletions cut 3 bases from V and 2 bases from J, with 14 bases between. CDR3 nucleotide sequence: TGTGCCAGCAGCGCACTACTCACAGGGAACTATGGCTACACCTTC. Encoded protein: CASSALLTGNYGYTF. Filled out from reference TRBV9 and TRBJ1-2, the complete variable domain reads DSGVTQTPKHLITATGQRVTLRCSPRSGDLSVYWYQQSLDQGLQFLIQYYNGEERAKGNILERFSAQQFPDLHSELNLSSLELGDSALYFCASSALLTGNYGYTFGSGTRLTVV.

The gene calls are TRBV10-3 and TRBJ2-1, with 9 bases matching TRBD1. In germline, CDR1 is ENHRY, CDR2 SYGVKD. The CDR3 spans 15 residues. J lost 15 bases, V lost 4 bases, and 16 bases had no gene match. The CDR3: CAISGPTPGQGNAFF. CDR3 nucleotides: TGTGCCATCAGTGGCCCCACACCCGGACAGGGGAACGCGTTCTTC.

This rearrangement joins TRBV10-3 to TRBJ1-1; TRBD1 is a possible D gene (5 bases). Germline V gene sequence: CDR1 ENHRY, CDR2 SYGVKD. V was shortened by 3 bases and J by 1 base, with 9 bases between the two germline ends. The CDR3 consists of 14 residues. The CDR3 DNA reads TGTGCCATCAGTGATCGGGGGGGGAACACTGAAGCTTTCTTT. Residues: CAISDRGGNTEAFF.

The chain has TRBV7-8 and TRBJ2-7; 10 positions agree with TRBD1. The CDR3 sequence is 16 residues long. The trim removed 2 bases at V and 2 bases at J, leaving 6 bases unmatched. The germline V gene encodes CDR1 SGHVS and CDR2 FQNEAQ. CDR3 sequence: CASSLIRDRGTYEQYF. The DNA for the CDR3 is TGTGCCAGCAGCTTAATTAGGGACAGGGGTACCTACGAGCAGTACTTC.

The rearrangement links TRBV9 to TRBJ1-6, with D hard to call. V was cut by 0 bases and J by 13 bases, with 14 bases left in between. Germline V gene lookup returns CDR1 SGDLS and CDR2 YYNGEE. The CDR3 is 14 residues long. The CDR3 loop reads CASSVGGGRKPLHF. DNA for the CDR3: TGTGCCAGCAGCGTAGGGGGAGGACGCAAGCCCCTCCACTTT.